The sequence of this TCR beta chain was determined in a study of response to subunit inactivated influenza vaccine. Trimming took 0 bases from V and 0 from J, leaving 12 bases between them. CDR1 is LGHDT and CDR2 is YNNKEL in the germline V gene (reference sequence). The CDR3 is 16 amino acids. Points from the study as a whole: There was a suggestion from the authors that each seasonal influenza vaccination recruits few new T cells.

Turning to this clonotype: What it binds is not known.

TCRdb processed the RT-PCR reads anew with MiXCR; each CDR3 protein has one entry. Counted here are roughly 630,000 distinct CDR3 sequences, around 15% occurring once; the ten biggest clones make up approximately 7.6%. The chain uses TRBV3-1 and TRBJ2-7; possibly TRBD1 for D (5 bases). The specimen was PBMCs from blood, collected roughly 2 weeks before vaccination. The receptor comes from a man in his fifties who received an inactivated influenza vaccine. For the CDR3, the DNA is TGTGCCAGCAGCCAAGATCCAGGGCCCCACTCCTACGAGCAGTACTTC. This translates into CASSQDPGPHSYEQYF.